This TCR beta chain was retrieved from a study of blood T cell repertoires in COVID-19. Germline loops: CDR1 SEHNR, CDR2 FQNEAQ (reference sequence). The V end lost 1 base, the J end lost 4 bases, and 9 bases lay between the germline ends. CDR3 length equals 14 residues. The table came from immunoSEQ multiplex PCR; TCRdb's copy has only in-frame clones and leaves some out. The data show 380,000 or so clones, roughly 90% seen once. The TCR was taken from a man aged 35-49 years with acute or convalescent COVID-19. The chain recombines TRBV7-9 with TRBJ2-3, with a tentative D call TRBD2 (6 bases). Material for sequencing was peripheral blood. The CDR3 protein is CASSLESSADTQYF. The CDR3 DNA is TGTGCCAGCAGCTTAGAATCTAGCGCAGATACGCAGTATTTT.